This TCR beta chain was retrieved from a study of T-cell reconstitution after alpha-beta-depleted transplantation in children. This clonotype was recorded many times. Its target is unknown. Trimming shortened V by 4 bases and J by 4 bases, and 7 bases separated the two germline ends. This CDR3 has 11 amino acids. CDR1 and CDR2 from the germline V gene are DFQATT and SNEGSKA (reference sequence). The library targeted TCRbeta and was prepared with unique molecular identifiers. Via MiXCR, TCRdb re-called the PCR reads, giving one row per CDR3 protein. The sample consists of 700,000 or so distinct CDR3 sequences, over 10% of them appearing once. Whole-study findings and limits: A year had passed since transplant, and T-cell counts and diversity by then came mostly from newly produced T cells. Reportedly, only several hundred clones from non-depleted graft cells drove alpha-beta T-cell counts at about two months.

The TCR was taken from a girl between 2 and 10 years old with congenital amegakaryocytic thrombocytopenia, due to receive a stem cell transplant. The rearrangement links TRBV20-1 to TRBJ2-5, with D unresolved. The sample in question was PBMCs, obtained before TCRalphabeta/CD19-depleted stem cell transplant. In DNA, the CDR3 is TGCAGTGCTAAACCCCCAGAGACCCAGTACTTC. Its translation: CSAKPPETQYF.